The rows below give T cell receptor beta chains drawn from one sample of a study of OX40 agonist ivuxolimab in advanced cancers. This table comes from immunoSEQ multiplex PCR, and its TCRdb copy is limited to in-frame clones, with some not included. The sample carries about 100,000 clones, around nine tenths recorded once. This material consisted of CD4+ or CD8+ T cells sorted from blood, taken in a trial of the OX40 agonist ivuxolimab. The receptors were gathered from an adult with an advanced solid tumor such as melanoma, head and neck, liver or kidney cancer. Each CDR3 is given with its conserved first and last residue. The D gene is left open where the match is weak. Clone sizes are given selectively: once, few, many, or a class where the clone is expanded.

CDR3aa	CDR3nt	v_gene	d_gene	abundance	j_gene
CASSTPRLAGAYEQYF	TGTGCCAGTAGTACCCCCCGACTAGCGGGAGCATACGAGCAGTACTTC	TRBV19	TRBD2	NA	TRBJ2-7
CASSNTGTSGGEQYF	TGTGCCAGCAGTAATACCGGGACTAGCGGGGGTGAGCAGTACTTC	TRBV6-1	TRBD2	NA	TRBJ2-7
CASRAVVYEQYF	TGTGCCAGTAGGGCGGTAGTTTACGAGCAGTACTTC	TRBV19	NA	NA	TRBJ2-7
CASSPSGTRNEQYF	TGTGCCAGCTCCCCCTCCGGGACTAGGAACGAGCAGTACTTC	TRBV2	TRBD2	NA	TRBJ2-7
CASRSGTGGYGYTF	TGTGCCAGCAGATCCGGGACAGGGGGCTATGGCTACACCTTC	TRBV28	TRBD1	NA	TRBJ1-2
CASSYDRGRGGYTF	TGTGCCAGCAGCTACGACAGGGGAAGGGGCGGCTACACCTTC	TRBV6-5	TRBD1	NA	TRBJ1-2
CSVGSGMNTEAFF	TGCAGCGTTGGATCGGGGATGAACACTGAAGCTTTCTTT	TRBV29-1	NA	few	TRBJ1-1
CASSLTLGLAADPDTQYF	TGTGCCAGCAGCTTAACGTTAGGACTAGCGGCGGACCCAGATACGCAGTATTTT	TRBV7-3	TRBD2	NA	TRBJ2-3
CARGTGKPQHF	TGTGCCAGGGGGACAGGGAAGCCCCAGCATTTT	TRBV6-1	TRBD1	few	TRBJ1-5
CASSAGQGVTGELFF	TGTGCCAGCAGCGCGGGACAGGGGGTCACCGGGGAGCTGTTTTTT	TRBV7-8	TRBD1	NA	TRBJ2-2
CASSLTGSGNTIYF	TGTGCCAGCAGCTTGACAGGGTCTGGAAACACCATATATTTT	TRBV7-9	TRBD1	NA	TRBJ1-3
CSASGLYEQYF	TGCAGCGCAAGTGGGCTCTACGAGCAGTACTTC	TRBV29-1	NA	NA	TRBJ2-7
CASSYDIGGSYGYTF	TGTGCCAGCAGTTACGACATAGGGGGCTCCTATGGCTACACCTTC	TRBV6-6	TRBD1	NA	TRBJ1-2
CASSVGRGYYNEQFF	TGTGCCAGCAGCGTAGGACGGGGCTACTACAATGAGCAGTTCTTC	TRBV9	NA	NA	TRBJ2-1
CASSLAGPSYNEQFF	TGTGCCAGCAGCCTAGCGGGACCATCCTACAATGAGCAGTTCTTC	TRBV5-4	TRBD2	NA	TRBJ2-1
CASTRVGGAEGYTF	TGTGCCAGCACCAGAGTAGGGGGGGCAGAGGGCTACACCTTC	TRBV6-1	NA	few	TRBJ1-2